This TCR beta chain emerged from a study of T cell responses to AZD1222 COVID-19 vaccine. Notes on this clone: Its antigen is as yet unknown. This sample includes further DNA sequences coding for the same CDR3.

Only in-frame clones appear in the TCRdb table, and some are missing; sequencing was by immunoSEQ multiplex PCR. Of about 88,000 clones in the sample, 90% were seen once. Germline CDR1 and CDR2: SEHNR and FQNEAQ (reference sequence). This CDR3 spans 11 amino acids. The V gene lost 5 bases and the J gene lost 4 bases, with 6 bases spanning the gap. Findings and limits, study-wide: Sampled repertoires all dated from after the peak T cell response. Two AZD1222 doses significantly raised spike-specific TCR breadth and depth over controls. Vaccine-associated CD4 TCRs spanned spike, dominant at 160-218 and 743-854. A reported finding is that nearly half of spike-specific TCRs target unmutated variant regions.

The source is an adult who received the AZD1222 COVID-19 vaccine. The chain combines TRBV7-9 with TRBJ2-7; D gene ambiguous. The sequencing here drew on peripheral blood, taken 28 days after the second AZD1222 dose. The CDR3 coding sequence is TGTGCCAGCAGCCCACTATACGAGCAGTACTTC. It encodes CASSPLYEQYF.